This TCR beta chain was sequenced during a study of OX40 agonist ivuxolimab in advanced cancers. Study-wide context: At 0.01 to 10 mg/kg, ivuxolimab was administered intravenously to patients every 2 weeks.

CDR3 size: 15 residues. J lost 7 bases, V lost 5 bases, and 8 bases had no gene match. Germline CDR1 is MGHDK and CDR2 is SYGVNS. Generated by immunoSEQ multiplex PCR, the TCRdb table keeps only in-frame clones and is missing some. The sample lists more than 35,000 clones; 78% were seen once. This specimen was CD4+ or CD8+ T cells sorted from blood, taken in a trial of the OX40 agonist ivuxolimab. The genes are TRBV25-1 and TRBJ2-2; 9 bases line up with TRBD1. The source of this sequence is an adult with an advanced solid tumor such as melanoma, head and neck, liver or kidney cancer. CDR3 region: CASSHRTGVGGELFF. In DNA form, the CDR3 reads TGTGCCAGCAGTCATCGGACAGGGGTCGGCGGGGAGCTGTTTTTT. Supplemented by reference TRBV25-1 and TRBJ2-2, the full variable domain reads EADIYQTPRYLVIGTGKKITLECSQTMGHDKMYWYQQDPGMELHLIHYSYGVNSTEKGDLSSESTVSRIRTEHFPLTLESARPSHTSQYLCASSHRTGVGGELFFGEGSRLTVL.